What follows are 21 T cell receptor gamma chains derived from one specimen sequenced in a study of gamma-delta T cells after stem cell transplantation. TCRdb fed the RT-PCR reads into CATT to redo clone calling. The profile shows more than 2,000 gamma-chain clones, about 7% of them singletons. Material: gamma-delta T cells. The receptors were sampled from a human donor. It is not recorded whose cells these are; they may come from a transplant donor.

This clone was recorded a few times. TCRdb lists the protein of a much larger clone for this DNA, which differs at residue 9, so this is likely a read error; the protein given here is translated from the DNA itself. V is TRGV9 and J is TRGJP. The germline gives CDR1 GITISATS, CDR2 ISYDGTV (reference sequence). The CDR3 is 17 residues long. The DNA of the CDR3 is TGTGCCTTGTGGGATGCAGAACAAGATTTGGGCAAAAAAATCAAGGTATTT. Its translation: CALWDAEQDLGKKIKVF.

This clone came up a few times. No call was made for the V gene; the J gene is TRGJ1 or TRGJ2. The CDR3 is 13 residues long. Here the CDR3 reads CALWEAYNYQKLF. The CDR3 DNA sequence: TGTGCCTTGTGGGAGGCCTATAATTATCAGAAACTCTTT.

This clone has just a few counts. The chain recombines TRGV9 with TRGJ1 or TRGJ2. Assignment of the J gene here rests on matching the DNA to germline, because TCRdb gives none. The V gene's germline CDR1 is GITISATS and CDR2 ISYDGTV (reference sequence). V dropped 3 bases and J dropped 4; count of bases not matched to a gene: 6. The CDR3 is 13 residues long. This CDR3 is CALWEQEYYKKLF. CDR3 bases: TGTGCCTTGTGGGAGCAGGAGTATTATAAGAAACTCTTT.

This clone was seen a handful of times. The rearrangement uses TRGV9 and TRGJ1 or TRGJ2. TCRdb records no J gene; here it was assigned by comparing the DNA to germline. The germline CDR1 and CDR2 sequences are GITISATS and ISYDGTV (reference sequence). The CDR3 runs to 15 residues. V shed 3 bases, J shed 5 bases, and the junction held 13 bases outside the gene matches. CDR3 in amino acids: CALWETLLLNYKKLF. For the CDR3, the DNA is TGTGCCTTGTGGGAGACATTACTTCTTAATTATAAGAAACTCTTT.

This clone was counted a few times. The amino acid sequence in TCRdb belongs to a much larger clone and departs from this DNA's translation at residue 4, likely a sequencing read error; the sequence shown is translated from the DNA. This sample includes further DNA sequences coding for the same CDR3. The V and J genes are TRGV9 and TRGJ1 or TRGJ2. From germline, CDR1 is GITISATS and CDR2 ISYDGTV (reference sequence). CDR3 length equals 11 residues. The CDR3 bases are TGTGCCTTGCGGGAGGTGCATAGGAAGCTCTTT. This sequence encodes CALREVHRKLF.

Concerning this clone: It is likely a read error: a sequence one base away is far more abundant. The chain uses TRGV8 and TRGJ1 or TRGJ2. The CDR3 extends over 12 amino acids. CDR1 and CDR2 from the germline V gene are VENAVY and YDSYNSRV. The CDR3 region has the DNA TGTGCCACCTGGGAGATAGATTATAAGAAGCTCTTT. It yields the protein CATWEIDYKKLF.

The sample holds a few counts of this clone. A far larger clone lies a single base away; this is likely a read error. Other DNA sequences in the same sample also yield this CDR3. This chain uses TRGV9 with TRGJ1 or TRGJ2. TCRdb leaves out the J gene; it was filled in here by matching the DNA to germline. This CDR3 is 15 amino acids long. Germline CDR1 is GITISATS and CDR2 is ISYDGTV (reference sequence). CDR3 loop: CALWEVGGRYYKKLF. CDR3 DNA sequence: TGTGCTTTGTGGGAGGTGGGGGGTAGGTATTATAAGAAACTCTTT.

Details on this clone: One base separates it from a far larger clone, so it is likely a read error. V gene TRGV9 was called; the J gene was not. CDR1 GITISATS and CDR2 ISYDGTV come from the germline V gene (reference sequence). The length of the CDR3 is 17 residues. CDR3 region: CALWEVAPELGKKIKVF. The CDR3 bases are TGTGCCTTGTGGGAGGTAGCCCCAGAGTTGGGCAAAAAAATCAAGGTATTC.

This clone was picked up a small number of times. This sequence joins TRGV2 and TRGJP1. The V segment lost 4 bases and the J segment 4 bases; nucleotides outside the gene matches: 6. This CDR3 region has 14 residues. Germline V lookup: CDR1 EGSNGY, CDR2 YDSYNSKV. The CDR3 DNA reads TGTGCCACCTGGGATGGGTTCACTGGTTGGTTCAAGATATTT. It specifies CATWDGFTGWFKIF.

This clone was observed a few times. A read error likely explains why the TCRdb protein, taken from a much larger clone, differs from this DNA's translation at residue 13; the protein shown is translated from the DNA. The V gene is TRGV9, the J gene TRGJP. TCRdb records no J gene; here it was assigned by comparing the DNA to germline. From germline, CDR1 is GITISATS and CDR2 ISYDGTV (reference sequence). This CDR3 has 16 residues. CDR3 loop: CALWEVEKLGKKNKVF. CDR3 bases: TGTGCCTTGTGGGAGGTTGAAAAGTTGGGCAAAAAAAACAAGGTATTT.

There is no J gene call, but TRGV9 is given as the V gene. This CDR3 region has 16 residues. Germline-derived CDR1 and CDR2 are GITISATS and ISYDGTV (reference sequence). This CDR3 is CAVWEEQLVCKHNKLF. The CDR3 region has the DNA TGTGCCGTGTGGGAGGAACAATTGGTTTGTAAACACAATAAACTCTTT.

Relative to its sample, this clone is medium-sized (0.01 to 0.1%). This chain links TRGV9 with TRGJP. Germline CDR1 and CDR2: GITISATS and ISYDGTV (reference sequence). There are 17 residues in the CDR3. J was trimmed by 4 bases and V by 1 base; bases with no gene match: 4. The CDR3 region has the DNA TGTGCCTTGTGGGAGGTAATACAAGAGTTGGGCAAAAAAATCAAGGTATTT. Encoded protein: CALWEVIQELGKKIKVF.

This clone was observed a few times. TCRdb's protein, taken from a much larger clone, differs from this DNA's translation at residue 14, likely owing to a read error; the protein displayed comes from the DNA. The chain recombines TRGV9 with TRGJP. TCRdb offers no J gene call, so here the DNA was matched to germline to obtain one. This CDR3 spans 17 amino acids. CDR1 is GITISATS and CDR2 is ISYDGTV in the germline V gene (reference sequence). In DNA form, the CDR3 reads TGTGCCTTGTGGGAGGTAGCCCCAGAGTTGGGCAAAAAAAGCAAGGTATTT. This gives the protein CALWEVAPELGKKSKVF.

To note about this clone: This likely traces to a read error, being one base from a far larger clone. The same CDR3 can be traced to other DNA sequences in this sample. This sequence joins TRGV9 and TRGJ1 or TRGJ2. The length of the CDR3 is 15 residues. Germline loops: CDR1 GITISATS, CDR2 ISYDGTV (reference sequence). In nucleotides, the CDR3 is TGTGCCTTGTGGGAGGCCGAAGGGTCCTATTATAAGAAACTCTTC. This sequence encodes CALWEAEGSYYKKLF.

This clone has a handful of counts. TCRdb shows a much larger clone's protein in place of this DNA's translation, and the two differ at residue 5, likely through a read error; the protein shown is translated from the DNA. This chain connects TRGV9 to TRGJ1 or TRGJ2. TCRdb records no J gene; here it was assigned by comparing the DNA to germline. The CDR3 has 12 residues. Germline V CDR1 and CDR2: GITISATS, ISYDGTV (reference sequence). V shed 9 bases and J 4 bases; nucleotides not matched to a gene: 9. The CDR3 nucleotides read TGTGCCTTGGGGGGTACGTATTATAAGAAACTCTTT. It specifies CALGGTYYKKLF.

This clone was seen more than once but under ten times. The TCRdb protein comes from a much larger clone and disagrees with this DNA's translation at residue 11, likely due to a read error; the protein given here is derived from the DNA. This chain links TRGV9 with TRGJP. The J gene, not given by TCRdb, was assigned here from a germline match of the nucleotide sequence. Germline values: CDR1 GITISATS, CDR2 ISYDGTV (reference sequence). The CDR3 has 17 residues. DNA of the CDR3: TGTGCCTTGTGGGAGGTGGTAAGGGAGTTGTGCAAAAAAATCAAGGTATTT. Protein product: CALWEVVRELCKKIKVF.

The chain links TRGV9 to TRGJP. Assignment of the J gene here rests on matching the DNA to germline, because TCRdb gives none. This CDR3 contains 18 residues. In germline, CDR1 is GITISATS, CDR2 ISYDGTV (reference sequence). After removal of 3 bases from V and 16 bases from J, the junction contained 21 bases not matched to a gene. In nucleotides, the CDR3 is TGTGCCTTGTGGGAGCCCCGGCAAGAGTTGGGCAAAAAAAAAATCAAGGTATTT. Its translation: CALWEPRQELGKKKIKVF.

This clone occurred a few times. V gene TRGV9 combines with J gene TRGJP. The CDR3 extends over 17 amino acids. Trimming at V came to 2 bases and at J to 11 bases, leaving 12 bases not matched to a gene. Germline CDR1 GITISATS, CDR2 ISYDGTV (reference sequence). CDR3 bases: TGTGCCTTGTGGGAGGGATTTAAAGATATGGGCAAAAAAATCAAGGTATTT. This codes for CALWEGFKDMGKKIKVF.

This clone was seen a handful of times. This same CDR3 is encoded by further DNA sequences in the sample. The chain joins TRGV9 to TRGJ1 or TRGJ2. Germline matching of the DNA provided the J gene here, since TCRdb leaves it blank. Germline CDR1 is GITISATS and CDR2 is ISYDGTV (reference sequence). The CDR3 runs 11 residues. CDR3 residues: CAWGYEYKKLF. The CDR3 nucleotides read TGTGCATGGGGGTATGAATATAAGAAACTCTTT.

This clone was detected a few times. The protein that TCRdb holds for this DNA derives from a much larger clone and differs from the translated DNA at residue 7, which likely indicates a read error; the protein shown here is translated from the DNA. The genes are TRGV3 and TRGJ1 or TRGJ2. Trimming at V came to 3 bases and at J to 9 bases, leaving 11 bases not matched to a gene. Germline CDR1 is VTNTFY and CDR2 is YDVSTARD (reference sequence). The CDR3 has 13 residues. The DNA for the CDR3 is TGTGCCACCTGGGACGGACCAACCTTTAAGAAACTCTTT. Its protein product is CATWDGPTFKKLF.

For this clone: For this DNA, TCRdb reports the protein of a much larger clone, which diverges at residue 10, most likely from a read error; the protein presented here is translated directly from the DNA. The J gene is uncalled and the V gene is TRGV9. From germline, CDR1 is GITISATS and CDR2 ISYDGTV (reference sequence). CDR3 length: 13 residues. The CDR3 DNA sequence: TGTGCCTTGTGGGAGCCCTATTATTATAACAAACTCTTT. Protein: CALWEPYYYNKLF.